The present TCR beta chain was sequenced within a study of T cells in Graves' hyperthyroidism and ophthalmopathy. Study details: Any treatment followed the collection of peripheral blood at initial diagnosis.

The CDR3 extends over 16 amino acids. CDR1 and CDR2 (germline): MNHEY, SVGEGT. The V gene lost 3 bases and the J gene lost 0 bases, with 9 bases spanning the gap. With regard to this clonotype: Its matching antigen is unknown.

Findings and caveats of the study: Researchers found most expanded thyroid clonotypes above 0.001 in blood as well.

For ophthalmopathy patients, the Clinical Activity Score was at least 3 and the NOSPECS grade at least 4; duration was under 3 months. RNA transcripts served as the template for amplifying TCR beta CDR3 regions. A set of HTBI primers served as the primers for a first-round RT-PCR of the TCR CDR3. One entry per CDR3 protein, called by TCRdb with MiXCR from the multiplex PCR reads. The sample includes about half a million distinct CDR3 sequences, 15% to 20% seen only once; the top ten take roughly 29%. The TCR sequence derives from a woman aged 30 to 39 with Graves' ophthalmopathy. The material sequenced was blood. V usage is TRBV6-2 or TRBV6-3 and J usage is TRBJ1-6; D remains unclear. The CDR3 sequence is CASSYVPSSYNSPLHF. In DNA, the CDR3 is TGTGCCAGCAGTTATGTTCCGAGCTCCTATAATTCACCCCTCCACTTT.